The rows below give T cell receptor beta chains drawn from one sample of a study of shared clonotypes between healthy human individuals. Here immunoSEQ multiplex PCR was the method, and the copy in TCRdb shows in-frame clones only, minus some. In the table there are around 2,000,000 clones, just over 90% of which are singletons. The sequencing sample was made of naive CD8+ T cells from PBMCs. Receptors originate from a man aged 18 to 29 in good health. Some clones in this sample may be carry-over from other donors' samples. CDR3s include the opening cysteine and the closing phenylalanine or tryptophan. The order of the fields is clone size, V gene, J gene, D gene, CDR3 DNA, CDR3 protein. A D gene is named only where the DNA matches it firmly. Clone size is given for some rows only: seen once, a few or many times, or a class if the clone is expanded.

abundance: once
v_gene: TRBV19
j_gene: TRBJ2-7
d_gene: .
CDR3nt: TGTGCCAGTAGTATACGACTCCAGCGGAGGACCTACGAGCAGTACTTC
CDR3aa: CASSIRLQRRTYEQYF

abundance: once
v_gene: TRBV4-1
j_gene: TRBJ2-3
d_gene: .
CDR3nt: TGCGCCAGCAGCCAATTGATCCCCCCCGGGGATACGCAGTATTTT
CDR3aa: CASSQLIPPGDTQYF

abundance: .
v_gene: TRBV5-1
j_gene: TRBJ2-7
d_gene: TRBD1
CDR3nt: TGCGCCAGCAGGGCCGGGACAGGGGGGTACGAGCAGTACTTC
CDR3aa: CASRAGTGGYEQYF

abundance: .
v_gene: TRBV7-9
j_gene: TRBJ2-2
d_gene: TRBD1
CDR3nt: TGTGCCAGCAGCTTAGAGGTGACAGGGACCACCGGGGAGCTGTTTTTT
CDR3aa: CASSLEVTGTTGELFF

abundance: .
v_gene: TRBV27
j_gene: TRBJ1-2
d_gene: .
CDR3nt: TGTGCCAGCAGTCCGCCGGGACACCTTAATGGCTACACCTTC
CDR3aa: CASSPPGHLNGYTF

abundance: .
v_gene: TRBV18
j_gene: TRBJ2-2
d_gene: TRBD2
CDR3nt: TGTGCCAGCTCACCCCCTGGACTAGCGGGAACTTTCGGGGAGCTGTTTTTT
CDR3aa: CASSPPGLAGTFGELFF

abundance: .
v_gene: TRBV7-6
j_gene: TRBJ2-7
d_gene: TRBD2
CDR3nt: TGTGCCAGCAGCCCATTCCGGCCTAGCGGCGAGCAGTACTTC
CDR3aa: CASSPFRPSGEQYF

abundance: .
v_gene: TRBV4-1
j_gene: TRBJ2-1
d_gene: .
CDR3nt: TGCGCCAGCAGCCATCCGAGCTCCTACAATGAGCAGTTCTTC
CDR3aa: CASSHPSSYNEQFF

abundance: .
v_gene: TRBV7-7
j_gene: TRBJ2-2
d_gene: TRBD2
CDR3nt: TGTGCCAGCAGCTCCCAATTGTCTAGCGGCGACACCGGGGAGCTGTTTTTT
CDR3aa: CASSSQLSSGDTGELFF

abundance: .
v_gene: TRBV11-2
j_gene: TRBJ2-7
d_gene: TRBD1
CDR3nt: TGTGCCAGCAGCTTAGGGACAGGGGGTTACTACGAGCAGTACTTC
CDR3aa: CASSLGTGGYYEQYF

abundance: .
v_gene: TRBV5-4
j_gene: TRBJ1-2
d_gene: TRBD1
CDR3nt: TGTGCCAGCAGCCTACCTCAGACAGGGGATGGCTACACCTTC
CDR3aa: CASSLPQTGDGYTF

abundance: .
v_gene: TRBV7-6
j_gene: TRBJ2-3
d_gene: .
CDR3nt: TGTGCCAGCAGCTTTATGGGCCCGAGCACAGATACGCAGTATTTT
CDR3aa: CASSFMGPSTDTQYF

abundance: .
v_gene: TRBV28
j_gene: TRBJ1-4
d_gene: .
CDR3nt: TGTGCCAGCAGTTCCCCAGACCTTATGAATGAAAAACTGTTTTTT
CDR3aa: CASSSPDLMNEKLFF

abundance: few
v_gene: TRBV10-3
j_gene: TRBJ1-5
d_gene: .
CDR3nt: TGTGCTCCCCGCAATCAGCCCCAGCATTTT
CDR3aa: CAPRNQPQHF

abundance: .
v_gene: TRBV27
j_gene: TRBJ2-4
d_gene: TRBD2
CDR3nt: TGTGCCAGCAGCCGGGGAGGGCGGAACATTCAGTACTTC
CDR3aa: CASSRGGRNIQYF

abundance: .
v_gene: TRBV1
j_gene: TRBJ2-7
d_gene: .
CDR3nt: TGCACCAGCAGCCAAGATCAAGACGAGCAGTACTTC
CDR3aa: CTSSQDQDEQYF

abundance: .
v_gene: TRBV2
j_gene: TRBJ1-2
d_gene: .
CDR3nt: TGTGCCTTCCCGCGGACTAACTATGGCTACACCTTC
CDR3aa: CAFPRTNYGYTF

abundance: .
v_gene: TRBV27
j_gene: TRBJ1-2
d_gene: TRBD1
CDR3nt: TGTGCCAGCAGTTTCAAAACAGGGGGCCAAGGCTACACCTTC
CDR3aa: CASSFKTGGQGYTF

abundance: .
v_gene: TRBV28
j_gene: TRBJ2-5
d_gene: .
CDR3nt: TGTGCCAGCAGTTTAATGACAGGATCCCAAGAGACCCAGTACTTC
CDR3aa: CASSLMTGSQETQYF

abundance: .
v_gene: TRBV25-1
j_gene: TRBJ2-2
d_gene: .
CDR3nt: TGTGCCAGCAGTGGTAGATCCACCGGGGAGCTGTTTTTT
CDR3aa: CASSGRSTGELFF

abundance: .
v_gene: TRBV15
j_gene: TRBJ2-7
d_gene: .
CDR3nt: TGTGCCACCAGCACCGAACCGGGACCCCACGAGCAGTACTTC
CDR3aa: CATSTEPGPHEQYF

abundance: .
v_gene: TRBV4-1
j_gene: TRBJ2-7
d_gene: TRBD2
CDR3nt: TGCGCCAGCAGCCCAGGGGCGGGAGGCTCCTACGAGCAGTACTTC
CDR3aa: CASSPGAGGSYEQYF

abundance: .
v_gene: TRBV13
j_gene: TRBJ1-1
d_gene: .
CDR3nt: TGTGCCAGCAGCGTGACGAGCATGAACACTGAAGCTTTCTTT
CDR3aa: CASSVTSMNTEAFF